A selection of T cell receptor beta chains follows, all from one sample in a study of somatic mutations in cytotoxic T cells in rheumatoid arthritis. Assay: immunoSEQ multiplex PCR; the TCRdb copy retains only in-frame clones and omits some. Among approximately 10,000 clones, just under 80% were seen once, and the ten largest hold 4.5% to 6%. Specimen: CD8+ T cells sorted from blood. These receptor sequences come from an adult with rheumatoid arthritis. CDR3s include the opening cysteine and the closing phenylalanine or tryptophan. D genes are given only for firm matches.

V gene	J gene	D gene	CDR3 protein
TRBV15	TRBJ1-1	TRBD1	CATSREGDRAAFF
TRBV5-6	TRBJ2-3	TRBD1	CASSLWTGGITDTQYF
TRBV7-6	TRBJ1-4	TRBD1	CASSLAAPRGLGEKLFF
TRBV4-1	TRBJ2-7	TRBD2	CASSQGLAGAGTREQYF
TRBV19	TRBJ2-5	-	CASSTGFETQYF
TRBV10-2	TRBJ2-7	-	CASSEDISYEQYF
TRBV19	TRBJ2-3	-	CASSFGGASTDTQYF
TRBV9	TRBJ1-2	-	CASSPRDLRLYGYTF
TRBV9	TRBJ2-1	TRBD1	CASSVGQGIGLNEQFF
TRBV28	TRBJ1-1	-	CASSPWDRGYMNTEAFF
TRBV7-7	TRBJ2-1	-	CASSLGEDGEQFF
TRBV5-1	TRBJ2-7	TRBD2	CASSGGGGYEQYF
TRBV5-1	TRBJ2-2	-	CASSHLPDISGELFF
TRBV19	TRBJ2-3	-	CASSIRRADTQYF
TRBV7-9	TRBJ1-5	TRBD1	CASSPGTGVQPQHF
TRBV6-4	TRBJ2-1	TRBD2	CASSAGTSGANEQFF
TRBV7-8	TRBJ2-2	-	CASSSQTGTFNTGELFF
TRBV11-2	TRBJ2-7	TRBD2	CASSLEVLVAGVFEQYF
TRBV28	TRBJ2-7	TRBD2	CASSPGLAGVYEQYF
TRBV5-6	TRBJ2-3	-	CASSLTEGGTDTQYF
TRBV29-1	TRBJ2-1	TRBD2	CSKGGRRGIAGEPPYNEQFF
TRBV30	TRBJ2-5	TRBD1	CAWSHDRGMVETQYF
TRBV9	TRBJ2-1	-	CASSAGGSYNEQFF
TRBV28	TRBJ2-7	-	CAILDYGTRGTYEQYF
TRBV9	TRBJ2-5	-	CASSTPHQAPQETQYF
TRBV4-3	TRBJ2-1	TRBD2	CASSQGPSGTDNEQFF
TRBV7-9	TRBJ2-3	TRBD1	CASSFKSYRGGHGTDTQYF
TRBV18	TRBJ1-1	-	CASSPGGVRDTEAFF
TRBV18	TRBJ2-1	TRBD1	CASSPTPDRGPNEQFF
TRBV7-3	TRBJ2-3	-	CASSPGLGTDTQYF
TRBV28	TRBJ1-6	-	CASSSGFRSPLHF
TRBV19	TRBJ1-2	-	CARGISYTF
TRBV7-9	TRBJ2-7	TRBD1	CASSSPGQGAEQYF
TRBV5-6	TRBJ2-5	-	CASSFEGGLETQYF
TRBV7-3	TRBJ2-1	TRBD2	CASSLPGLAGKNEQFF
TRBV27	TRBJ2-1	TRBD2	CASRLAGGPDNEQFF
TRBV30	TRBJ2-7	-	CAWSWGDEQYF
TRBV9	TRBJ2-5	-	CASSGDTGSLSETQYF
TRBV27	TRBJ2-3	-	CASSWGQTDTQYF
TRBV7-9	TRBJ2-1	-	CASSLFASNNEQFF
TRBV5-4	TRBJ2-2	-	CASSLWAGLNTGELFF
TRBV7-9	TRBJ2-5	TRBD2	CASTLAGAQETQYF
TRBV30	TRBJ1-1	-	CAWAYGRGNTEAFF
TRBV9	TRBJ1-5	-	CASSVGDNNQPQHF
TRBV2	TRBJ2-5	-	CASSKLSGGETQYF
TRBV7-3	TRBJ2-5	TRBD1	CASSLLTGAEETQYF
TRBV2	TRBJ2-3	TRBD2	CASGGGLPSDTQYF
TRBV10-1	TRBJ2-1	-	CASSTWVEQFF
TRBV7-9	TRBJ2-3	TRBD2	CASDGGASTDTQYF
TRBV10-1	TRBJ2-5	TRBD2	CAGSTSADPQETQYF
TRBV13	TRBJ2-5	-	CASSFRGGETQYF
TRBV27	TRBJ1-2	TRBD1	CASSLSGRGAYGYTF
TRBV7-2	TRBJ1-2	-	CASSFSGFRDYGYTF
TRBV19	TRBJ1-5	-	CASSIWGGSNQPQHF
TRBV5-6	TRBJ2-7	TRBD1	CASSPLGGRGSEQYF
TRBV7-9	TRBJ2-7	-	CASSLAGRSSPEQYF
TRBV18	TRBJ2-1	-	CASSRYLRGSYNEQFF
TRBV9	TRBJ2-5	TRBD2	CASAAGTSGAETQYF
TRBV7-9	TRBJ1-4	TRBD1	CASSLKISTGGNEKLFF